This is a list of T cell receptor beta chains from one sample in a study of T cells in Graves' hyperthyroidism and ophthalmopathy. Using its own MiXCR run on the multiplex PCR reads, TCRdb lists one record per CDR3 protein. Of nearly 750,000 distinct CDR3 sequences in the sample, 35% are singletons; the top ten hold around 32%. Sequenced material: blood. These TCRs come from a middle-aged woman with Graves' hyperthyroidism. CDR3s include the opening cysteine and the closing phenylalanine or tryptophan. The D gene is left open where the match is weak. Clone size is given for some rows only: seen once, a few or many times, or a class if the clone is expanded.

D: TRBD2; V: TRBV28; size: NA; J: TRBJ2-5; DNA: TGTGCCAGCAGACAAGCGGGAGGATCAGAGACCCAGTACTTC; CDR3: CASRQAGGSETQYF
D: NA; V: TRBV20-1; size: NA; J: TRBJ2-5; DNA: TGCAGTGCCGAGACCCAGGGTATCTGGCAAGAGACCCAGTACTTC; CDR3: CSAETQGIWQETQYF
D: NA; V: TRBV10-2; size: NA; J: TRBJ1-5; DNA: TGCGCCAGCGTTTCGGCGTGGCAGATGCTGAGCAATCAGCCCCAGCATTTT; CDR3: CASVSAWQMLSNQPQHF
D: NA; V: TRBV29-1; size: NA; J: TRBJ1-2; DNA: TGCAGCGTTGATCTCGGGGGGACACACTATGGCTACACCTTC; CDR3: CSVDLGGTHYGYTF
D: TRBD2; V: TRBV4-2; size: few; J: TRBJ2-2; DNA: TGTGCCAGCAGCCAAGAACCTAGCGGGGCGGCCGGGGAGCTGTTTTTT; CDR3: CASSQEPSGAAGELFF
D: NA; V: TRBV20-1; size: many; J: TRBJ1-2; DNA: TGCAGTGCTAGAGATCAGTTCTCTAACTATGGCTACACCTTC; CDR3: CSARDQFSNYGYTF
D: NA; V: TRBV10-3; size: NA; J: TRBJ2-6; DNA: TGCGCCATCAGTGAGGGCATTAACTCTGGGGCCAACGTCCTGACTTTC; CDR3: CAISEGINSGANVLTF
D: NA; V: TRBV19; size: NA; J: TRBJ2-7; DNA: TGTGCCAGTAGTCCCCTTGGGCGTTCTACCTACGAGCAGTACTTC; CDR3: CASSPLGRSTYEQYF
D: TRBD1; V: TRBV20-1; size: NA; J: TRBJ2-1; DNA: TGCAGTGCCCCCCTGGGACAGGGGCAGTTCTTC; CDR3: CSAPLGQGQFF
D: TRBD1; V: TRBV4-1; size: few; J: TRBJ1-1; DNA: TGCGCCAGCAGCCAACCGACAGGGTTGAACACTGAAGCTTTCTTT; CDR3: CASSQPTGLNTEAFF
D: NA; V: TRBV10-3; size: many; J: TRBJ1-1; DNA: TGTGCCATCAGTGTCGAGGCGGGGCGCCCCACTGAAGCTTTCTTT; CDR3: CAISVEAGRPTEAFF
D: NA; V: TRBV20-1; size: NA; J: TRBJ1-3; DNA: TGCAGTGCTCACGGGGTGAGAGATGGAAACACCATATATTTT; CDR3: CSAHGVRDGNTIYF
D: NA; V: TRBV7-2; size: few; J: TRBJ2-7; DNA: TGTGCCAGCAGCTTAGATGCATATGACAGTGATACCTACGAGCAGTACTTC; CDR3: CASSLDAYDSDTYEQYF
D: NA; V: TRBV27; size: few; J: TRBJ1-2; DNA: TGTGCCAGCAGCCATCAGGGACATGACTATACTAACTATGGCTACACCTTC; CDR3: CASSHQGHDYTNYGYTF
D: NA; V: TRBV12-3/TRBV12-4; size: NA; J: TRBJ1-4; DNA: TGTGCCAGCAGACCCTCCTTCAGGGACGGGGGAAAACTGTTTTTT; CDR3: CASRPSFRDGGKLFF
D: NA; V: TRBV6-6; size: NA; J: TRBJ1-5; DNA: TGTACCACCCGGGTGAGCAATCAGCCCCAGCATTTT; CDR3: CTTRVSNQPQHF
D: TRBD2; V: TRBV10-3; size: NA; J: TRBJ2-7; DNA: TGTGCCAGCAGTTATGCTAGCGGGAGTGGGGAGCAGTACTTC; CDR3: CASSYASGSGEQYF
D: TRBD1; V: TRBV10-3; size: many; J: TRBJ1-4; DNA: TGTGCCATCAGTAGGGACAGGGAGAATGAAAAACTGTTTTTT; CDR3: CAISRDRENEKLFF
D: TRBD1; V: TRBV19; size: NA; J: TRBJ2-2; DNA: TGTGCCAGTAGTTACGGACAGGGGGCGGCCACCGGGGAGCTGTTTTTT; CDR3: CASSYGQGAATGELFF
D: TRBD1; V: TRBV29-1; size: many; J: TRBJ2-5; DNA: TGCAGCGTTGAAATCAGGGGGTCGTCGGTGGGGGAGACCCAGTACTTC; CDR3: CSVEIRGSSVGETQYF
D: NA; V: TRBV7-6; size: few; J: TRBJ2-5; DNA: TGTGCCAGCAGTGACGGCTGGGGCGGGGAGACCCAGTACTTC; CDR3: CASSDGWGGETQYF
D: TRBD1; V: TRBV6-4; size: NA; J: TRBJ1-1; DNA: TGTGCCAGCAGTCAGGACAGGTTCACTGAAGCTTTCTTT; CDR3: CASSQDRFTEAFF
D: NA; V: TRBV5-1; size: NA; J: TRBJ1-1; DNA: TGCGCCAGCCGCGGGGCGATAGGGGCGAACACTGAAGCTTTCTTT; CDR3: CASRGAIGANTEAFF
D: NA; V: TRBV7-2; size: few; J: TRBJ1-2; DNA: TGTGCCAGCAGCCAGTCCACAGGGTCGTGGGGCTATGGCTACACCTTC; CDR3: CASSQSTGSWGYGYTF
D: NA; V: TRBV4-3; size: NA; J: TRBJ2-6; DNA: TGCGCCAGCAGCCCGGGGACATATAGCTCTGGGGCCAACGTCCTGACTTTC; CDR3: CASSPGTYSSGANVLTF
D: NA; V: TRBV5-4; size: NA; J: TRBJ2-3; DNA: TGTGCCAGCAGCTCGTCTTCGGCCAGGCTTAGCACAGATACGCAGTATTTT; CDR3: CASSSSSARLSTDTQYF
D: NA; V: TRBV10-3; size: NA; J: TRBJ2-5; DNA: TGTGCCATCCTGGGCGCCGCTGGGGCCGGAGAGACCCAGTACTTC; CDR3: CAILGAAGAGETQYF
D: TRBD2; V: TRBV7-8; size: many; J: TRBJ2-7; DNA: TGTGCCAGCAGCACCAGATCCGGGGGGGCCGACGAGCAGTACTTC; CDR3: CASSTRSGGADEQYF
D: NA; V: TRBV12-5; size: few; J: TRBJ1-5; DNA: TGTGCTAGTGGTTTGGGGACACAAAGCAATCAGCCCCAGCATTTT; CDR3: CASGLGTQSNQPQHF
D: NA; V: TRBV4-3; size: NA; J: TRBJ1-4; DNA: TGCGCCAGCAGCCAAGTAGCTGGGTACTCTAATGAAAAACTGTTTTTT; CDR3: CASSQVAGYSNEKLFF
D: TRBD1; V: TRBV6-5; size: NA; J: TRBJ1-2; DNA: TGTGCCAGCAGTTACGGACAGGGGCGACACTATGGCTACACCTTC; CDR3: CASSYGQGRHYGYTF
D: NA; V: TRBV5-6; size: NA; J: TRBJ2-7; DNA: TGTGCCAGCAGCTTACCTTATCGGGACACTAGCTCCTACGAGCAGTACTTC; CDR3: CASSLPYRDTSSYEQYF
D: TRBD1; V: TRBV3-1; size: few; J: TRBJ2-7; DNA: TGTGCCAGCAGCCTCCGGGACAGGGGGGGCGAGCAGTACTTC; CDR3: CASSLRDRGGEQYF
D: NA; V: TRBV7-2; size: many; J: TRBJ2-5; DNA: TGTGCCAGCAGCCGGGAGACTAGGACCCAAGAGACCCAGTACTTC; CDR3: CASSRETRTQETQYF
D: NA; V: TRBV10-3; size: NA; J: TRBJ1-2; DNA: TGTGCCAGCAGTTTATCGGGGGCGCTTGCCTTC; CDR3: CASSLSGALAF
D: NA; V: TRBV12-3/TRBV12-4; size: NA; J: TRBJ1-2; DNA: TGTGCCAGCAGTTTAGGGGCCGACAGGTACTATGGCTACACCTTC; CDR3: CASSLGADRYYGYTF
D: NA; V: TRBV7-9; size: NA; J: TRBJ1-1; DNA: TGTGCCAGCAGCAGACTTGGGGGAGAGAACACTGAAGCTTTCTTT; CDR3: CASSRLGGENTEAFF
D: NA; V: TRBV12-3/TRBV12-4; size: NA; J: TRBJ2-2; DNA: TGTGCCAGCAGTTTTAGAGGTGGTAGGGGAGAATCGGAAACCGGGGAGCTGTTTTTT; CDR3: CASSFRGGRGESETGELFF
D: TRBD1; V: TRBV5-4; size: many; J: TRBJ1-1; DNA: TGTGCCAGCAGCTTGTCACAGGGGGAGACTGAAGCTTTCTTT; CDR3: CASSLSQGETEAFF
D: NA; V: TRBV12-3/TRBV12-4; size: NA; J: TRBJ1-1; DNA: TGTGCCAGCAGTTTATGGGAGGGGGCTGAAGCTTTCTTT; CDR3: CASSLWEGAEAFF
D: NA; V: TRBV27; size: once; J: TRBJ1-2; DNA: TGTGCCAGCAGTTTAAGTGGAGGGGCGGCCTATGGCTACACCTTC; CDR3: CASSLSGGAAYGYTF
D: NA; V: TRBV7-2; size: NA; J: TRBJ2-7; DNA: TGCGCCAGCAGCCAAGACCGGAGACCCTACGAGCAGTACTTC; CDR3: CASSQDRRPYEQYF